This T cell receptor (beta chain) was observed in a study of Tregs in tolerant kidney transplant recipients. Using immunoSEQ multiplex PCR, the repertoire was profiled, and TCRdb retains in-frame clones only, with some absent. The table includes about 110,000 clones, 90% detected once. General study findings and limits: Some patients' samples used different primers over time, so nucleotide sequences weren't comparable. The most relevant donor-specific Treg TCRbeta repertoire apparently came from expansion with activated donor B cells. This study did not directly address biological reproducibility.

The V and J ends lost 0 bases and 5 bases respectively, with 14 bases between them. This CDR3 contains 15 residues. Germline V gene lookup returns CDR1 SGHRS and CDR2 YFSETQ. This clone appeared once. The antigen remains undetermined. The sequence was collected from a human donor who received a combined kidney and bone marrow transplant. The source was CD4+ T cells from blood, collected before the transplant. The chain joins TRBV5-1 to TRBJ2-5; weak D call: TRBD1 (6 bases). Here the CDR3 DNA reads TGCGCCAGCAGCTTGGGGGCCCCGCAGGGGGAGACCCAGTACTTC. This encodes CASSLGAPQGETQYF.